This T cell receptor (beta chain) emerged from a study of EBV T-cell therapy then PD-1 blockade in nasopharyngeal carcinoma. As for treatment: AdE1-LMPpoly-expanded autologous EBV-specific T-cell therapy followed by anti-PD-1 nivolumab. Profiled with immunoSEQ multiplex PCR; TCRdb holds only in-frame clones, not every one. The sample consists of about 23,000 clones, over 70% of them appearing once. Comment on this clone: What it recognizes is unknown. A junction end diverges from the germline sequence, so it may reflect a read error.

Germline values: CDR1 LNHNV, CDR2 YYDKDF (reference sequence). CDR3 length: 14 residues. V is TRBV15 and J is TRBJ1-5; D gene unclear. Here the sequenced sample was CD8+ T cells from blood, taken at approximately day 60 from a patient whose treatment included autologous EBV-specific T cells and nivolumab. The sequence was collected from a man in his forties with nasopharyngeal carcinoma. The DNA for the CDR3 is TGTGCCACCAGCAGAATAGATAGTAATCAGCCCCGGCATTTT. Translation: CATSRIDSNQPRHF.